The rows below give T cell receptor beta chains drawn from one sample of a study of T cells in Graves' hyperthyroidism and ophthalmopathy. TCRdb used MiXCR to reprocess the multiplex PCR reads, holding one entry per CDR3 protein. In the table there are under 350,000 distinct CDR3 sequences, around a sixth of which are singletons. The sample comprised blood. The source is a woman between 50 and 59 years old with Graves' hyperthyroidism. Each CDR3 is given with its conserved first and last residue. The D gene is left open where the match is weak. Only some rows state a clone size, as once, few, many or a class for expanded clones.

abundance: few
v_gene: TRBV11-2
d_gene: TRBD2
j_gene: TRBJ2-1
CDR3aa: CASSVDFLGGLGGEQFF
CDR3nt: TGTGCCAGCAGCGTAGACTTTCTGGGTGGACTAGGAGGTGAGCAGTTCTTC

abundance: many
v_gene: TRBV10-1
d_gene: NA
j_gene: TRBJ2-1
CDR3aa: CASSADLLTYNEQFF
CDR3nt: TGCGCCAGCAGCGCAGACTTGCTAACCTACAATGAGCAGTTCTTC

abundance: many
v_gene: TRBV6-5
d_gene: NA
j_gene: TRBJ2-1
CDR3aa: CASSYSYSSPYNEQFF
CDR3nt: TGTGCCAGCAGTTACTCGTATTCCAGTCCCTACAATGAGCAGTTCTTC

abundance: few
v_gene: TRBV7-9
d_gene: TRBD1
j_gene: TRBJ1-1
CDR3aa: CASSPPGGVSFF
CDR3nt: TGTGCCAGCAGCCCTCCAGGGGGGGTATCTTTCTTT

abundance: NA
v_gene: TRBV14
d_gene: NA
j_gene: TRBJ1-2
CDR3aa: CASSGGRDGYTF
CDR3nt: TGTGCCAGCAGCGGGGGCCGGGATGGCTACACCTTC

abundance: NA
v_gene: TRBV27
d_gene: NA
j_gene: TRBJ1-3
CDR3aa: CASSLSGESSGNTIYF
CDR3nt: TGTGCCAGCAGTTTGTCAGGGGAGAGCTCTGGAAACACCATATATTTT

abundance: many
v_gene: TRBV7-2
d_gene: NA
j_gene: TRBJ1-5
CDR3aa: CASSSSGLSNQPQHF
CDR3nt: TGTGCCAGCAGCTCAAGCGGACTGAGCAATCAGCCCCAGCATTTT

abundance: NA
v_gene: TRBV20-1
d_gene: NA
j_gene: TRBJ2-5
CDR3aa: CSASGRQDIYQETQYF
CDR3nt: TGCAGTGCTAGTGGTCGGCAGGACATATACCAAGAGACCCAGTACTTC

abundance: NA
v_gene: TRBV6-1
d_gene: TRBD2
j_gene: TRBJ2-5
CDR3aa: CASSVTSAQETQYF
CDR3nt: TGTGCCAGCAGTGTTACTAGCGCTCAAGAGACCCAGTACTTC

abundance: NA
v_gene: TRBV7-9
d_gene: NA
j_gene: TRBJ2-5
CDR3aa: CASSNPARGETQYF
CDR3nt: TGTGCCAGCAGCAATCCGGCGAGGGGGGAGACCCAGTACTTC

abundance: NA
v_gene: TRBV12-5
d_gene: NA
j_gene: TRBJ2-2
CDR3aa: CASVPKPQGGNTGELFF
CDR3nt: TGTGCTAGTGTCCCGAAACCACAGGGAGGGAACACCGGGGAGCTGTTTTTT

abundance: few
v_gene: TRBV5-6
d_gene: NA
j_gene: TRBJ1-5
CDR3aa: CASSYGTSTQPQHF
CDR3nt: TGTGCCAGCAGCTACGGGACGTCGACTCAGCCCCAGCATTTT

abundance: NA
v_gene: TRBV9
d_gene: TRBD1
j_gene: TRBJ2-1
CDR3aa: CASSATGDYNEQFF
CDR3nt: TGTGCCAGCAGCGCCACAGGGGATTACAATGAGCAGTTCTTC

abundance: NA
v_gene: TRBV19
d_gene: NA
j_gene: TRBJ2-4
CDR3aa: CASSSQEVNIQYF
CDR3nt: TGTGCCAGTAGTAGTCAGGAGGTGAACATTCAGTACTTC

abundance: many
v_gene: TRBV6-1
d_gene: NA
j_gene: TRBJ2-5
CDR3aa: CASSGNSQAETQYF
CDR3nt: TGTGCCAGCAGCGGGAACTCACAAGCGGAGACCCAGTACTTC

abundance: few
v_gene: TRBV19
d_gene: NA
j_gene: TRBJ1-1
CDR3aa: CATSTGNTEAFF
CDR3nt: TGTGCCACCTCGACAGGGAACACTGAAGCTTTCTTT

abundance: NA
v_gene: TRBV4-1
d_gene: NA
j_gene: TRBJ2-1
CDR3aa: CASSQELPDRDLIYNNEQFF
CDR3nt: TGCGCCAGCAGCCAAGAGTTGCCGGATAGGGACTTGATATATAACAATGAGCAGTTCTTC

abundance: few
v_gene: TRBV6-1
d_gene: TRBD2
j_gene: TRBJ2-5
CDR3aa: CASSRPGGGQETQYF
CDR3nt: TGTGCCAGCAGCCGTCCGGGAGGGGGGCAAGAGACCCAGTACTTC

abundance: few
v_gene: TRBV18
d_gene: NA
j_gene: TRBJ2-1
CDR3aa: CASSPGGPLTYNEQFF
CDR3nt: TGTGCCAGCTCACCTGGAGGCCCTCTGACCTACAATGAGCAGTTCTTC

abundance: few
v_gene: TRBV10-3
d_gene: NA
j_gene: TRBJ2-3
CDR3aa: CAIEGEWTDTQYF
CDR3nt: TGTGCCATCGAGGGGGAGTGGACAGATACGCAGTATTTT

abundance: many
v_gene: TRBV12-3/TRBV12-4
d_gene: NA
j_gene: TRBJ1-1
CDR3aa: CASSFLGDLKVAEAFF
CDR3nt: TGTGCCAGCAGTTTCTTGGGAGACCTTAAGGTAGCTGAAGCTTTCTTT

abundance: few
v_gene: TRBV6-1
d_gene: TRBD1
j_gene: TRBJ2-4
CDR3aa: CASSTGTGVAKNIQYF
CDR3nt: TGTGCCAGCAGTACCGGGACAGGGGTAGCCAAAAACATTCAGTACTTC

abundance: NA
v_gene: TRBV28
d_gene: NA
j_gene: TRBJ2-4
CDR3aa: CASSPIEIAKNIQYF
CDR3nt: TGTGCCAGCAGTCCGATAGAGATCGCCAAAAACATTCAGTACTTC

abundance: NA
v_gene: TRBV5-6
d_gene: TRBD1
j_gene: TRBJ2-7
CDR3aa: CASSPQQGSSYEQYF
CDR3nt: TGTGCCAGCAGCCCTCAACAGGGGAGCTCCTACGAGCAGTACTTC

abundance: NA
v_gene: TRBV27
d_gene: NA
j_gene: TRBJ1-2
CDR3aa: CASSLGGLLDYGYTF
CDR3nt: TGTGCCAGCAGCCTTGGAGGCCTTCTTGACTATGGCTACACCTTC

abundance: NA
v_gene: TRBV28
d_gene: NA
j_gene: TRBJ2-2
CDR3aa: CASTRGGELFF
CDR3nt: TGTGCCAGCACACGGGGCGGGGAGCTGTTTTTT

abundance: once
v_gene: TRBV19
d_gene: TRBD2
j_gene: TRBJ2-2
CDR3aa: CASNPNGLAANTGELFF
CDR3nt: TGTGCCAGTAATCCCAACGGACTAGCGGCCAACACCGGGGAGCTGTTTTTT

abundance: many
v_gene: TRBV11-2
d_gene: TRBD1
j_gene: TRBJ2-6
CDR3aa: CASRRTGASSSGANVLTF
CDR3nt: TGTGCCAGCAGGCGGACAGGGGCGAGTAGCTCTGGGGCCAACGTCCTGACTTTC

abundance: NA
v_gene: TRBV6-4
d_gene: NA
j_gene: TRBJ1-3
CDR3aa: CASSERTAKSSGNTIYF
CDR3nt: TGTGCCAGCAGTGAGCGGACAGCGAAGAGCTCTGGAAACACCATATATTTT

abundance: many
v_gene: TRBV7-8
d_gene: NA
j_gene: TRBJ2-3
CDR3aa: CASSAREDTQYF
CDR3nt: TGTGCCAGCAGCGCTCGAGAAGATACGCAGTATTTT

abundance: many
v_gene: TRBV18
d_gene: NA
j_gene: TRBJ2-3
CDR3aa: CASSLPTGTDTQYF
CDR3nt: TGTGCCAGCTCACTACCAACAGGGACAGATACGCAGTATTTT